Listed below are T cell receptor beta chains from one sample, sequenced in a study of shared clonotypes between healthy human individuals. Sequenced by immunoSEQ multiplex PCR; TCRdb stores in-frame clones only, minus some. This sample has around 1.9 million clones; under 95% occur once, and the top ten carry 1.5% to 2%. The sample comprised naive CD8+ T cells from PBMCs. The receptors derive from a man aged 18 to 35 in good health. Some clones in this sample may be carry-over from other donors' samples. Each CDR3 is given with its conserved first and last residue. D genes are given only for firm matches. The listing skips clone size in some rows; elsewhere it reads once, few, many or a size class.

TRBV7-9	-	-	TRBJ2-7	TGTGCCAGCAGCCGCTCGAGGTCCAGCTCCTACGAGCAGTACTTC	CASSRSRSSSYEQYF
TRBV7-6	-	-	TRBJ2-1	TGTGCCAGCAGCTTAGTGTCGGGGGGCTTCTACAATGAGCAGTTCTTC	CASSLVSGGFYNEQFF
TRBV14	-	-	TRBJ2-3	TGTGCCAGCACCGAAGGTCCGGGCAACACAGATACGCAGTATTTT	CASTEGPGNTDTQYF
TRBV9	-	-	TRBJ1-3	TGTGCCAGCAGCGTAGCTGAGGTTCAGAGCTCTGGAAACACCATATATTTT	CASSVAEVQSSGNTIYF
TRBV29-1	-	TRBD1	TRBJ2-7	TGCAGCGTCTGGACAGGGACTCAAGACGAGCAGTACTTC	CSVWTGTQDEQYF
TRBV27	-	TRBD1	TRBJ1-2	TGTGCCAGCAGTTTGTCGCGGACAGGGGGGGACTATGGCTACACCTTC	CASSLSRTGGDYGYTF
TRBV19	-	-	TRBJ1-1	TGTGCCAGTAGTACTGGCGGGAACACTGAAGCTTTCTTT	CASSTGGNTEAFF
TRBV6-6	-	TRBD1	TRBJ2-7	TGTGCCAGCAGTTACCCGACAGGGGGCGGCTACGAGCAGTACTTC	CASSYPTGGGYEQYF
TRBV5-1	-	TRBD1	TRBJ1-5	TGCGCCAGCAGCAGGGGACAGGGGGCGGATCAGCCCCAGCATTTT	CASSRGQGADQPQHF
TRBV29-1	once	-	TRBJ1-2	TGCAGCGTAACCACAGGGAATGGCTACACCTTC	CSVTTGNGYTF